This TCR beta chain was documented in a study of blood T cell repertoires in COVID-19. CDR1 and CDR2 from the germline V gene are SQVTM and ANQGSEA. CDR3 length equals 15 residues. The V gene end was trimmed by 1 base and the J gene end by 10 bases; junction bases not matched to a gene: 15. This clone showed up just a few times. This table comes from immunoSEQ multiplex PCR, and its TCRdb copy is limited to in-frame clones, with some not included. Among about 100,000 clones listed, 79% were seen once. This chain joins TRBV29-1 and TRBJ1-1; 7 bases line up with TRBD1. This TCR came from a woman older than 75 with active or convalescent COVID-19. Sequenced material: peripheral blood. CDR3 in DNA: TGCAGCGTTGAAGCCCCTGACAGGGCCCGTAGAACAGCTTTCTTT. Amino acid sequence: CSVEAPDRARRTAFF.